Included here is one T cell receptor beta chain sequence, with context. It was uncontrolled infection, other autoimmune disease, pregnancy or lactation that excluded patients. Germline CDR1 and CDR2: MNHEY and SMNVEV (reference sequence). Trimming cost V 3 bases and J 7 bases, with 10 bases left between them. The CDR3 extends over 13 amino acids. RNA transcripts served as the template for amplifying TCR beta CDR3 regions. First-round RT-PCR with HTBI primers amplified the TCR CDR3 region. TCRdb analysed the multiplex PCR reads with MiXCR anew, one entry per CDR3 protein. The table includes some 400,000 distinct CDR3 sequences, approximately 13% detected once. This entry comes from a study of T cells in Graves' hyperthyroidism and ophthalmopathy.

The rearrangement joins TRBV27 to TRBJ1-5; no reliable D call. Sequenced sample: blood. The source of this sequence is a woman in her fifties or sixties with Graves' hyperthyroidism. CDR3 DNA: TGTGCCAGCAGTTTCGGAGGACCCCAGCCCCAGCATTTT. This sequence encodes CASSFGGPQPQHF.